The next 21 T cell receptor beta chains were all read from a single sample in a study of immune characteristics of hereditary and idiopathic chronic pancreatitis. Here immunoSEQ multiplex PCR was the method, and the copy in TCRdb shows in-frame clones only, minus some. Of roughly 400 clones in the sample, about 71% were seen once. The sample taken for sequencing was pancreas tissue. These receptors were collected from a human donor who was a deceased organ donor serving as a healthy control.

This chain uses TRBV7-9 with TRBJ2-7, with D uncertain. This CDR3 contains 15 residues. The ends were cut back, 5 bases at V and 5 bases at J, with 19 bases in the middle. CDR1 SEHNR and CDR2 FQNEAQ come from the germline V gene (reference sequence). CDR3 in DNA: TGTGCCAGCAGCCCCAAATACACTGGCGGTAACGAGCAGTACTTC. This encodes CASSPKYTGGNEQYF.

The chain has TRBV6-5 and TRBJ1-5; D is uncertain. Germline V gene lookup returns CDR1 MNHEY and CDR2 SVGAGI. Trimming shortened V by 0 bases and J by 2 bases, and 5 bases separated the two germline ends. The CDR3 totals 14 residues. CDR3 sequence reads: CASSYSRGNQPQHF. CDR3 DNA sequence: TGTGCCAGCAGTTACTCAAGGGGCAATCAGCCCCAGCATTTT.

The V gene is TRBV7-6, the J gene TRBJ2-1; D might be TRBD1 (8 bases). Trimming left V 1 base short and J 8 bases short, with 24 bases between. The germline gives CDR1 SGHVS, CDR2 FNYEAQ. This CDR3 has 18 residues. CDR3 residues: CASSLEVYRGVRGDEQFF. In DNA, the CDR3 is TGTGCCAGCAGCTTAGAGGTTTACAGGGGGGTCCGGGGGGATGAGCAGTTCTTC. Combining the CDR3 with reference TRBV7-6 and TRBJ2-1 gives the whole variable domain GAGVSQSPRYKVTKRGQDVALRCDPISGHVSLYWYRQALGQGPEFLTYFNYEAQQDKSGLPNDRFSAERPEGSISTLTIQRTEQRDSAMYRCASSLEVYRGVRGDEQFFGPGTRLTVL.

The chain carries TRBV7-8 and TRBJ1-2; D possibly corresponds to TRBD1 (5 bases). V lost 1 base and J lost 4, with 13 bases in between. The CDR3 consists of 15 residues. CDR1 is SGHVS and CDR2 is FQNEAQ in the germline V gene. CDR3 sequence: CASSLGGSGAYGYTF. CDR3 DNA sequence: TGTGCCAGCAGCTTAGGGGGGTCTGGGGCCTATGGCTACACCTTC.

This chain connects TRBV27 to TRBJ2-5; 9 nucleotides agree with TRBD1. V dropped 4 bases and J dropped 0; count of bases not matched to a gene: 9. The CDR3 has 17 residues. Germline CDR1 reads MNHEY; CDR2 reads SMNVEV (reference sequence). The CDR3 sequence is CASSWDRATFHQETQYF. The CDR3 nucleotides are TGTGCCAGCAGTTGGGACAGGGCCACCTTTCACCAAGAGACCCAGTACTTC.

This chain connects TRBV9 to TRBJ2-5, with 10 bases matching TRBD1. The CDR3 has 13 amino acids. Germline V gene lookup returns CDR1 SGDLS and CDR2 YYNGEE. With V trimmed by 2 bases and J by 5 bases, 0 bases remained unmatched. The CDR3: CASSVGQGETQYF. CDR3 bases: TGTGCCAGCAGCGTGGGACAGGGGGAGACCCAGTACTTC.

The chain has TRBV25-1 and TRBJ1-5; D is uncertain. V dropped 5 bases and J dropped 5 bases, with 13 bases sitting between them. Germline V gene sequence: CDR1 MGHDK, CDR2 SYGVNS. There are 14 residues in the CDR3. CDR3 sequence reads: CASSHLGSDQPQHF. CDR3 nucleotide sequence: TGTGCCAGCAGTCATCTCGGCAGTGATCAGCCCCAGCATTTT. Looking up the rest from reference TRBV25-1 and TRBJ1-5 gives the full variable domain: EADIYQTPRYLVIGTGKKITLECSQTMGHDKMYWYQQDPGMELHLIHYSYGVNSTEKGDLSSESTVSRIRTEHFPLTLESARPSHTSQYLCASSHLGSDQPQHFGDGTRLSIL.

This clone was seen once. The chain links TRBV28 to TRBJ2-1; 12 positions agree with TRBD2. CDR3 length equals 17 residues. Per the germline V gene, CDR1 is MDHEN and CDR2 is SYDVKM. V trimming: 1 base; J trimming: 10 bases; junction bases outside the gene matches: 11. The CDR3 sequence is CASSLFGTSGLKGEQFF. For the CDR3, the DNA is TGTGCCAGCAGTTTATTCGGGACTAGCGGGTTAAAAGGGGAGCAGTTCTTC.

The V call is TRBV19, the J call TRBJ2-7, with D tentatively TRBD2 (6 bases). Trimming shortened V by 0 bases and J by 2 bases, and 14 bases separated the two germline ends. This CDR3 is built from 16 residues. Germline V gene sequence: CDR1 LNHDA, CDR2 SQIVND (reference sequence). The CDR3 loop reads CASSIDRGTGPYEQYF. Here the CDR3 DNA reads TGTGCCAGTAGTATAGACCGCGGGACTGGGCCCTACGAGCAGTACTTC. The entire variable domain, with the rest obtained from reference TRBV19 and TRBJ2-7, is as follows: DGGITQSPKYLFRKEGQNVTLSCEQNLNHDAMYWYRQDPGQGLRLIYYSQIVNDFQKGDIAEGYSVSREKKESFPLTVTSAQKNPTAFYLCASSIDRGTGPYEQYFGPGTRLTVT.

This chain joins TRBV7-9 and TRBJ1-1; D unclear. The germline CDR1 and CDR2 sequences are SEHNR and FQNEAQ (reference sequence). The germline V and J ends were trimmed by 4 bases and 1 base, with 16 bases remaining between them. The CDR3 sequence is 16 residues long. The CDR3 DNA follows: TGTGCCAGCAGCTCAGAAGGGAGCAGACAGAACACTGAAGCTTTCTTT. Translating gives CASSSEGSRQNTEAFF.

The chain carries TRBV24-1 and TRBJ2-7; D may match TRBD1 or TRBD2 (6 bases each). The CDR3 covers 15 residues. Between the trimmed V and J ends, which lost 2 bases and 6 bases, there was a span of 16 bases. Germline CDR1 KGHDR, CDR2 SFDVKD. CDR3 protein: CATSDSGARGGEQYF. The CDR3 region has the DNA TGTGCCACCAGTGATTCGGGGGCCAGGGGAGGCGAGCAGTACTTC.

This clone was seen a few times. This rearrangement joins TRBV29-1 to TRBJ2-5, with a weak D call TRBD1 (5 bases). This CDR3 is built from 13 residues. V shed 0 bases and J shed 5 bases, with 10 bases lying between them. Per germline, CDR1 SQVTM and CDR2 ANQGSEA. In nucleotides, the CDR3 is TGCAGCGTTGAAGATAACCCAGGGGAGACCCAGTACTTC. Translated, it gives CSVEDNPGETQYF. Using reference TRBV29-1 and TRBJ2-5 for the parts outside the CDR3, the full variable domain is SAVISQKPSRDICQRGTSLTIQCQVDSQVTMMFWYRQQPGQSLTLIATANQGSEATYESGFVIDKFPISRPNLTFSTLTVSNMSPEDSSIYLCSVEDNPGETQYFGPGTRLLVL.

This clone is labeled hyperexpanded. The genes are TRBV7-6 and TRBJ1-5; no definite D call. Trimming pared 1 base from V and 4 bases from J, leaving 5 bases between. In germline, CDR1 is SGHVS, CDR2 FNYEAQ. This CDR3 region has 13 residues. The CDR3, as DNA: TGTGCCAGCAGCTTAGAGGTTAATCAGCCCCAGCATTTT. Translating gives CASSLEVNQPQHF.

V usage is TRBV27 and J usage is TRBJ2-1; D is unresolved. Trimming removed 2 bases at V and 5 bases at J, with 7 bases between. Germline V gene data show CDR1 as MNHEY and CDR2 as SMNVEV (reference sequence). This CDR3 region has 13 residues. The CDR3 DNA is TGTGCCAGCAGTTTAGGCACAAACAATGAGCAGTTCTTC. Translating gives CASSLGTNNEQFF.

This clone was observed a single time. The CDR3 nucleotides read TGCGCCAGCAGACGGGACGGGGTCACCGGGGAGCTGTTTTTT. This codes for CASRRDGVTGELFF. V gene TRBV5-1 combines with J gene TRBJ2-2; D is perhaps TRBD1 or TRBD2 (5 bases each). V lost 5 bases, J lost 4 bases, and 12 bases lay in between. The CDR3 sequence is 14 residues long. Germline V gene sequence: CDR1 SGHRS, CDR2 YFSETQ. Full variable domain (outside the CDR3, taken from reference TRBV5-1 and TRBJ2-2): KAGVTQTPRYLIKTRGQQVTLSCSPISGHRSVSWYQQTPGQGLQFLFEYFSETQRNKGNFPGRFSGRQFSNSRSEMNVSTLELGDSALYLCASRRDGVTGELFFGEGSRLTVL.

This clone turned up a few times. The chain employs TRBV2 and TRBJ1-5, with D maybe TRBD1 (5 bases). The ends were cut back, 3 bases at V and 7 bases at J, with 13 bases in the middle. Germline V CDR1 and CDR2: SNHLY, FYNNEI. The CDR3 contains 14 residues. As DNA, the CDR3 is TGTGCCAGCAGTGACAGGGATGGCCAACAGCCCCAGCATTTT. Amino acid sequence: CASSDRDGQQPQHF.

The chain carries TRBV2 and TRBJ2-5; TRBD2 agrees at 11 bases. The junction had 16 bases not matched to a gene; V was cut back by 0 bases and J by 4 bases. In germline, CDR1 is SNHLY, CDR2 FYNNEI. The CDR3 extends over 20 amino acids. CDR3 sequence reads: CASSEAEDSGGAGSLETQYF. As DNA, the CDR3 is TGTGCCAGCAGTGAAGCGGAAGATAGCGGGGGGGCCGGATCGCTAGAGACCCAGTACTTC.

The chain recombines TRBV5-1 with TRBJ2-7; 10 nucleotides align to TRBD2. J gave up 6 bases and V 4 bases, and 10 bases lay outside the gene matches. CDR3 length: 15 residues. Germline CDR1 is SGHRS and CDR2 is YFSETQ. CDR3 in amino acids: CASSRDKREGGEQYF. CDR3 bases: TGCGCCAGCAGCCGGGATAAGCGGGAGGGCGGCGAGCAGTACTTC.

This chain uses TRBV25-1 with TRBJ1-2, with TRBD1 matching over 7 bases. CDR3 length: 15 residues. Trimming at V came to 4 bases and at J to 7 bases, leaving 12 bases not matched to a gene. Germline CDR1 reads MGHDK; CDR2 reads SYGVNS. This chain's CDR3 is CASSGETGSPLGYTF. The CDR3 region has the DNA TGTGCCAGCAGTGGAGAGACAGGGTCTCCTCTTGGCTACACCTTC.

The chain employs TRBV19 and TRBJ2-1, with a tentative D call TRBD2 (5 bases). Per germline, CDR1 LNHDA and CDR2 SQIVND (reference sequence). The CDR3 is made up of 13 amino acids. V was pared by 4 bases and J by 8 bases, with 12 bases between. CDR3 sequence: CASSKGELDEQFF. The CDR3 nucleotides read TGTGCCAGTAGTAAGGGAGAATTAGATGAGCAGTTCTTC.

This chain links TRBV20-1 with TRBJ2-5; unclear D gene. The germline gives CDR1 DFQATT, CDR2 SNEGSKA (reference sequence). The CDR3 runs to 11 residues. The V end lost 5 bases, the J end lost 1 base, and 5 bases lay between the germline ends. CDR3 nucleotides: TGCAGTGCTGCTCCCCAAGAGACCCAGTACTTC. Its protein is CSAAPQETQYF.